Shown below are 14 T cell receptor beta chains from a single sample sequenced in a study of vaccination effects on CD4 cells after COVID-19. ViraFEST used viral peptide pools to expand antigen-specific CD4+ T cells before sequencing. Culture lasted about ten days before CD4+ T cell isolation. According to PCR results, the person was infected with SARS-CoV-2 between March and December 2020. Antigens for these TCRs are unknown. Clones were read by immunoSEQ multiplex PCR, and TCRdb kept only the in-frame ones, dropping some. The table lists approximately 26,000 clones, 69% of them singletons. The source was CD4+ T cells from PBMCs cultured with SARS-CoV-2 spike peptides, collected before COVID-19 vaccination. The receptors originated from a human donor who had a prior SARS-CoV-2 infection.

The chain combines TRBV11-2 with TRBJ2-1, with TRBD2 identical over 13 bases. There are 19 residues in the CDR3. The germline V gene encodes CDR1 SGHAT and CDR2 FQNNGV. V lost 5 bases, J lost 0 bases, and 10 bases stayed unmatched. CDR3 nucleotides: TGTGCCAGCAGCCCCGGGACTAGCGGGGTTGCAGGCTCCTACAATGAGCAGTTCTTC. It encodes CASSPGTSGVAGSYNEQFF. The full variable domain, rest sourced from reference TRBV11-2 and TRBJ2-1, is EAGVAQSPRYKIIEKRQSVAFWCNPISGHATLYWYQQILGQGPKLLIQFQNNGVVDDSQLPKDRFSAERLKGVDSTLKIQPAKLEDSAVYLCASSPGTSGVAGSYNEQFFGPGTRLTVL.

The rearrangement joins TRBV4-3 to TRBJ2-1; TRBD1 aligns across 9 bases. CDR1 is LGHNA, CDR2 YSLEER, per germline. The V gene end was trimmed by 1 base and the J gene end by 8 bases; junction bases not matched to a gene: 9. The CDR3 sequence is 16 residues long. This CDR3 reads CASSQVEDRGRDEQFF. The CDR3 region has the DNA TGCGCCAGCAGCCAAGTAGAGGACAGGGGACGGGATGAGCAGTTCTTC.

The chain couples TRBV10-3 to TRBJ2-5; weak D call: TRBD1 (5 bases). With 3 bases removed from V and 2 bases from J, the gap between germline ends came to 13 bases. This CDR3 comprises 15 residues. Germline V lookup: CDR1 ENHRY, CDR2 SYGVKD. In DNA, the CDR3 is TGTGCCATCAGTGATGAATCAAGGGGACAAGAGACCCAGTACTTC. It codes for CAISDESRGQETQYF.

This clone was counted a few times. This chain links TRBV7-9 with TRBJ2-1; D uncertain. Trimming left V 8 bases short and J 7 bases short, with 12 bases between. In germline, CDR1 is SEHNR, CDR2 FQNEAQ (reference sequence). The CDR3 length is 12 residues. The CDR3 reads CASQDRTNEQFF. CDR3 nucleotide sequence: TGTGCCAGCCAGGACCGGACGAATGAGCAGTTCTTC.

The chain links TRBV6-5 to TRBJ2-1; D remains unclear. Germline V gene data show CDR1 as MNHEY and CDR2 as SVGAGI. The V and J ends lost 0 bases and 0 bases respectively, with 6 bases between them. This CDR3 comprises 15 residues. In nucleotides, the CDR3 is TGTGCCAGCAGTTACTCAACCCCCTCCTACAATGAGCAGTTCTTC. Encoded protein: CASSYSTPSYNEQFF.

CDR3 residues: CASKGEESGKSLGFLDTQYF. CDR3 sequence (DNA): TGTGCGAGTAAGGGGGAAGAATCAGGAAAATCGCTGGGTTTTCTGGATACGCAGTATTTT. The chain employs TRBV21-1 and TRBJ2-3; the table's D call, TRBD1, was not checked against the DNA. TRBV21-1 is marked as a pseudogene. This CDR3 region has 20 residues.

The chain recombines TRBV6-5 with TRBJ1-2; TRBD1 is a possible D gene (5 bases). This CDR3 has 14 amino acids. V lost 1 base to trimming and J lost 3 bases, with 9 bases between them. The V gene's germline CDR1 is MNHEY and CDR2 SVGAGI. The CDR3 sequence: CASSYYGADYGYTF. The CDR3 region has the DNA TGTGCCAGCAGTTACTACGGGGCGGACTATGGCTACACCTTC.

CDR3 bases: TGTGCCAGCTCACCCCTGGGACTAGCGGGAGGGCCCCACGAGCAGTACTTC. Translated: CASSPLGLAGGPHEQYF. The chain employs TRBV18 and TRBJ2-7; 16 nucleotides match TRBD2. V lost 3 bases to trimming and J lost 5 bases; unmatched junction nucleotides: 7. The length of the CDR3 is 17 residues. CDR1 is KGHSH, CDR2 LQKENI, per germline. The variable domain in full, completed from reference TRBV18 and TRBJ2-7, reads NAGVMQNPRHLVRRRGQEARLRCSPMKGHSHVYWYRQLPEEGLKFMVYLQKENIIDESGMPKERFSAEFPKEGPSILRIQQVVRGDSAAYFCASSPLGLAGGPHEQYFGPGTRLTVT.

The chain employs TRBV2 and TRBJ1-1; maybe TRBD1 (5 bases). Germline V gives CDR1 SNHLY, CDR2 FYNNEI. The ends were cut back, 6 bases at V and 3 bases at J, with 17 bases in the middle. This CDR3 contains 15 residues. This CDR3 reads CASSANGGVDTEAFF. The CDR3 DNA sequence: TGTGCCAGCAGCGCCAATGGGGGGGTGGACACTGAAGCTTTCTTT.

The chain has TRBV3-1 (or the pseudogene TRBV3-2) and TRBJ2-7, with D perhaps matching TRBD2 (5 bases). This CDR3 spans 17 amino acids. The V gene's germline CDR1 is LGHDT and CDR2 YNNKEL (reference sequence). V was clipped by 0 bases and J by 7 bases, with 22 bases between them. This chain's CDR3 is CASSQETVGNLALEQYF. As DNA, the CDR3 is TGTGCCAGCAGCCAAGAAACAGTGGGGAATCTAGCTCTGGAGCAGTACTTC.

The V gene is TRBV7-9, the J gene TRBJ1-1, with 7 bases matching TRBD1. Unmatched junction bases numbered 8, after V lost 3 bases and J lost 4 bases. The CDR3 contains 15 residues. Germline loops: CDR1 SEHNR, CDR2 FQNEAQ (reference sequence). CDR3 residues: CASSFQEGARTEAFF. CDR3 nucleotide sequence: TGTGCCAGCAGCTTTCAGGAGGGGGCGCGCACTGAAGCTTTCTTT.

The rearrangement uses TRBV7-9 and TRBJ2-7; D might be TRBD2 (6 bases). V was shortened by 0 bases and J by 2 bases, with 14 bases between the two germline ends. CDR1 is SEHNR and CDR2 is FQNEAQ in the germline V gene (reference sequence). The CDR3 length is 16 residues. DNA for the CDR3: TGTGCCAGCAGCTTAGCCGCAGCAGGGAGGACCTACGAGCAGTACTTC. Translating gives CASSLAAAGRTYEQYF.

The chain recombines TRBV24-1 with TRBJ2-1, with TRBD2 matching over 7 bases. From germline, CDR1 is KGHDR and CDR2 SFDVKD. The CDR3 runs 14 residues. Trimming cost V 4 bases and J 4 bases; bases outside gene matches: 3. The CDR3 sequence: CATSDSGGYNEQFF. Here the CDR3 DNA reads TGTGCCACCAGTGACTCGGGAGGATACAATGAGCAGTTCTTC.

The chain uses TRBV5-6 and TRBJ2-3; 9 bases align to TRBD1. V lost 0 bases and J lost 2; bases outside the gene matches: 7. Germline V gives CDR1 SGHDT, CDR2 YYEEEE. This CDR3 is 17 amino acids long. CDR3 nucleotides: TGTGCCAGCAGCTTGGCTGCGGACAGGGGTTACACAGATACGCAGTATTTT. This codes for CASSLAADRGYTDTQYF. The entire variable domain, with the rest obtained from reference TRBV5-6 and TRBJ2-3, is as follows: DAGVTQSPTHLIKTRGQQVTLRCSPKSGHDTVSWYQQALGQGPQFIFQYYEEEERQRGNFPDRFSGHQFPNYSSELNVNALLLGDSALYLCASSLAADRGYTDTQYFGPGTRLTVL.